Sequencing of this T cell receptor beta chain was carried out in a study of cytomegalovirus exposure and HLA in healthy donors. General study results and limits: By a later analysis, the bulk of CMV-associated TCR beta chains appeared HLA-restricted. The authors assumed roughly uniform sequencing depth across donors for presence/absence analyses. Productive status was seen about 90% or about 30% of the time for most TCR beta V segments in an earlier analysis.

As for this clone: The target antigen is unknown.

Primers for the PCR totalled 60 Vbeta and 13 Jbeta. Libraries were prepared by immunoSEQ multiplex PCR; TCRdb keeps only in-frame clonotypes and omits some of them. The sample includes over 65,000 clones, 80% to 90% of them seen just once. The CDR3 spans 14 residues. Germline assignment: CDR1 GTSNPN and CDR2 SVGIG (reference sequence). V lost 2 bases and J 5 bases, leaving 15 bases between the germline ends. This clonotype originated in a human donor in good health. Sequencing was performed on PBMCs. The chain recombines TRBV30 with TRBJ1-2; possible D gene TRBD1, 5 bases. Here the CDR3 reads CAWSSHVGGYGYTF. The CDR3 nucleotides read TGTGCCTGGAGTAGCCACGTGGGGGGGTATGGCTACACCTTC.